The 20 T cell receptor beta chains presented below share a single source sample, sequenced in a study of spatial heterogeneity in lung cancer. TCRdb analysed the 5' RACE reads with MiXCR anew, one entry per CDR3 protein. The repertoire consists of roughly 100,000 distinct CDR3 sequences, with roughly 10% occurring once and the leading ten covering less than 9%. Time point described: sample taken at primary tumor resection. Without sorting, whole RNA was sequenced from tumor, nontumor lung or frozen PBMC. The source was PBMCs, collected at surgery. These receptors came from a male donor with early-stage non-small cell lung cancer.

This clonotype was recorded a few times. The rearrangement links TRBV7-9 to TRBJ2-2, with TRBD2 matching 10 bases. J lost 4 bases, V lost 3 bases, and 5 bases had no gene match. This CDR3 region has 16 residues. Germline CDR1 reads SEHNR; CDR2 reads FQNEAQ (reference sequence). The CDR3 DNA reads TGTGCCAGCAGCTTCCTGACTAGCGGGCCCACCGGGGAGCTGTTTTTT. Residues: CASSFLTSGPTGELFF.

This clonotype was seen only a few times. The CDR3 sequence: CASSLATGQSYGYTF. The DNA of the CDR3 is TGTGCCAGCAGCTTGGCCACGGGACAGTCCTATGGCTACACCTTC. The chain is built from TRBV5-6 and TRBJ1-2, with 7 bases fitting TRBD1. Germline V CDR1 and CDR2: SGHDT, YYEEEE. This CDR3 spans 15 amino acids. Trimming took 0 bases from V and 4 from J; bases not matched to a gene: 6.

V is TRBV20-1 and J is TRBJ2-7; D possibly matches TRBD1 or TRBD2 (5 bases each). Germline lookup yields CDR1 DFQATT and CDR2 SNEGSKA (reference sequence). There are 11 residues in the CDR3. Trimming stripped 7 bases from V and 4 bases from J, with 11 bases between. In DNA, the CDR3 is TGCAGTGTCCAGGGCGGGTACGAGCAGTACTTC. This gives the protein CSVQGGYEQYF.

This clonotype appeared a few times. V gene TRBV2 combines with J gene TRBJ2-5, with 11 bases fitting TRBD2. The germline V gene has CDR1 SNHLY and CDR2 FYNNEI. The CDR3 is 15 amino acids. The junction had 7 bases not matched to a gene; V was cut back by 6 bases and J by 4 bases. The DNA of the CDR3 is TGTGCCAGCAGCGCACAGACTAGCGGGACAGAGACCCAGTACTTC. This encodes CASSAQTSGTETQYF.

The chain uses TRBV2 and TRBJ1-1; D call uncertain. The germline V gene has CDR1 SNHLY and CDR2 FYNNEI. V was cut by 8 bases and J by 6 bases, with 22 bases left in between. This CDR3 spans 15 amino acids. DNA for the CDR3: TGTGCCAGCCTCCGGGCCCCTCTGCCGCCCGCTGAAGCTTTCTTT. This gives the protein CASLRAPLPPAEAFF.

This clonotype was counted a few times. This chain uses TRBV20-1 with TRBJ2-3, with 14 positions matching TRBD2. Trimming removed 5 bases from V and 4 bases from J; junction bases left unmatched: 8. The CDR3 totals 16 residues. Germline V gives CDR1 DFQATT, CDR2 SNEGSKA (reference sequence). CDR3 sequence: CSAPALTSGRADTQYF. CDR3 DNA sequence: TGCAGTGCTCCAGCCCTGACTAGCGGGAGGGCAGATACGCAGTATTTT.

This clonotype has at least ten counts. The gene calls are TRBV5-6 and TRBJ1-1; 7 nucleotides align to TRBD1. The CDR3 covers 16 residues. Trimming cost V 4 bases and J 3 bases; bases outside gene matches: 12. Germline CDR1 SGHDT, CDR2 YYEEEE. This CDR3 reads CASSLHGQDFYTEAFF. DNA of the CDR3: TGTGCCAGCAGCCTTCACGGACAGGATTTTTACACTGAAGCTTTCTTT.

About this clonotype itself: This may come from a read error, since a much larger clone is one base off. The chain combines TRBV30 with TRBJ1-5; no clear D. The CDR3 has 13 residues. Looked up from germline, CDR1 is GTSNPN and CDR2 is SVGIG (reference sequence). The germline V and J ends were trimmed by 1 base and 10 bases, with 14 bases remaining between them. CDR3 nucleotide sequence: TGTGCCTGGAGTGGAGGGCCCAAGAGCCCCCAGCATTTT. It translates to CAWSGGPKSPQHF.

This clonotype was counted a few times. J is TRBJ1-1 and V is TRBV6-1; D remains unclear. Germline V lookup: CDR1 MNHNS, CDR2 SASEGT. Trimming removed 7 bases from V and 3 bases from J, with 9 bases in between. The CDR3 sequence is 12 residues long. This CDR3 is CASISSYTEAFF. CDR3 DNA sequence: TGTGCCAGCATATCAAGCTACACTGAAGCTTTCTTT.

This clonotype was observed many times. The gene calls are TRBV7-9 and TRBJ1-1, with D hard to call. The CDR3 runs 13 residues. V was shortened by 4 bases and J by 8 bases, with 14 bases between the two germline ends. The germline CDR1 and CDR2 sequences are SEHNR and FQNEAQ (reference sequence). CDR3 sequence reads: CASSSKTAFEAFF. The CDR3 DNA reads as TGTGCCAGCAGCTCCAAGACTGCGTTCGAAGCTTTCTTT.

About this clonotype itself: A junction end diverges from the germline sequence, so it may reflect a read error. The chain is built from TRBV6-1 and TRBJ2-2; 9 bases match TRBD1. The CDR3 consists of 15 residues. The germline CDR1 and CDR2 sequences are MNHNS and SASEGT. CDR3 nucleotides: TGTGCCAGCAGAGCACAGGGGGCGAATACCGGGGAGCTGTTTTTT. As protein: CASRAQGANTGELFF.

This clonotype turned up a few times. CDR3: CSVSRSGRGEAFF. The CDR3 DNA reads TGCAGCGTTTCAAGATCAGGGAGGGGTGAAGCTTTCTTT. The chain carries TRBV29-1 and TRBJ1-1, with D possibly TRBD1 on 5 matching bases. The length of the CDR3 is 13 residues. V was pared by 5 bases and J by 7 bases, with 17 bases between. CDR1 SQVTM and CDR2 ANQGSEA come from the germline V gene.

This clonotype was detected many times. The CDR3 bases are TGTGCCAGCAGTGCCATGTGGGGAGGCAGCACTGAAGCTTTCTTT. It yields the protein CASSAMWGGSTEAFF. The chain carries TRBV2 and TRBJ1-1; D call uncertain. The germline V gene encodes CDR1 SNHLY and CDR2 FYNNEI. V lost 4 bases to trimming and J lost 4 bases, with 16 bases between them. The CDR3 length is 15 residues.

This clonotype was detected a few times. This chain's CDR3 is CASSARTGNEQYF. The CDR3 DNA is TGTGCCAGCAGCGCCCGGACAGGGAACGAGCAGTACTTC. This chain joins TRBV5-6 and TRBJ2-7; TRBD1 aligns across 8 bases. Germline-derived CDR1 and CDR2 are SGHDT and YYEEEE. Trimming at V came to 4 bases and at J to 5 bases, leaving 5 bases not matched to a gene. The CDR3 runs to 13 residues.

There are many counts of this clonotype. The rearrangement joins TRBV27 to TRBJ1-2; D gene uncertain. Germline CDR1 is MNHEY and CDR2 is SMNVEV (reference sequence). CDR3 length equals 13 residues. Trimming removed 5 bases at V and 4 bases at J, with 11 bases between. CDR3 in DNA: TGTGCCAGCAGTCTATTCGCATCCTATGGCTACACCTTC. Translation: CASSLFASYGYTF.

CDR3 nucleotide sequence: TGCGCCAGCAGCCCTCGGGAGTCCCGGGGGCATGAGCAGTTCTTC. Translating it yields CASSPRESRGHEQFF. The chain couples TRBV5-1 to TRBJ2-1; D is perhaps TRBD1 or TRBD2 (6 bases each). The CDR3 is 15 residues long. The V and J ends lost 4 bases and 8 bases respectively, with 19 bases between them. Germline CDR1 and CDR2: SGHRS and YFSETQ.

This clonotype was seen many times. The rearrangement uses TRBV29-1 and TRBJ2-7; 9 bases map to TRBD1. Germline CDR1 reads SQVTM; CDR2 reads ANQGSEA. The CDR3 extends over 12 amino acids. The V gene end was trimmed by 4 bases and the J gene end by 5 bases; junction bases not matched to a gene: 3. DNA of the CDR3: TGCAGCGTTGGGACAGGGGTTCACGAGCAGTACTTC. Translated, it gives CSVGTGVHEQYF.

This clonotype was observed a handful of times. V is TRBV20-1 and J is TRBJ1-5, with D maybe TRBD1 (5 bases). V shed 3 bases and J shed 7 bases, with 16 bases lying between them. The germline V gene has CDR1 DFQATT and CDR2 SNEGSKA (reference sequence). The CDR3 is 14 amino acids. CDR3: CSASIRVGGQPQHF. CDR3 coding DNA: TGCAGTGCTAGCATTAGGGTGGGGGGACAGCCCCAGCATTTT.

V usage is TRBV12-3 or TRBV12-4 and J usage is TRBJ1-3, with a tentative D call TRBD1 (6 bases). With 7 bases removed from V and 4 bases from J, the gap between germline ends came to 14 bases. The CDR3 sequence is 14 residues long. The CDR3 spells CASTIYRVGNTIYF. The CDR3 DNA sequence: TGTGCCAGCACTATCTACAGGGTGGGAAACACCATATATTTT.

This clonotype was recorded many times. The chain uses TRBV7-9 and TRBJ1-4, with D maybe TRBD1 (5 bases). From germline, CDR1 is SEHNR and CDR2 FQNEAQ (reference sequence). V was shortened by 5 bases and J by 7 bases, with 14 bases between the two germline ends. This CDR3 region has 14 residues. This CDR3 is CASSRAGHGEKLFF. The CDR3 DNA reads TGTGCCAGCAGCCGGGCGGGGCACGGTGAAAAACTGTTTTTT.